The T cell receptor beta chain under discussion was sequenced for a study of T cells in Graves' hyperthyroidism and ophthalmopathy. Patients showing uncontrolled infection, other autoimmune disease, pregnancy or lactation were ineligible. The authors took PBMCs from 10 ml fresh peripheral blood. RNA transcripts provided the source from which TCR beta CDR3 regions were amplified. A first-round RT-PCR of the TCR CDR3 used the HTBI primer set. One entry per CDR3 protein, called by TCRdb with MiXCR from the multiplex PCR reads. The sample has 500,000 to 650,000 distinct CDR3 sequences, about a sixth seen once. Whole-study findings and limits: In the blood, most expanded thyroid clonotypes above 0.001 appeared as well.

In the case of this clonotype: The antigen remains undetermined.

Per germline, CDR1 DFQATT and CDR2 SNEGSKA (reference sequence). This CDR3 comprises 15 residues. V lost 2 bases, J lost 10 bases, and 9 bases stayed unmatched. Sequenced sample: blood. This sequence was found in a woman aged 18-29 years with Graves' ophthalmopathy. This chain joins TRBV20-1 and TRBJ1-6, with 9 positions matching TRBD1. The CDR3 DNA reads as TGCAGTGCTAGACTCCCGGGACAGGGATACTCACCCCTCCACTTT. Translating it yields CSARLPGQGYSPLHF.